The T cell receptor (beta chain) described here comes from a study of cytomegalovirus exposure and HLA in healthy donors. For this clone: Its target is unknown.

Study-level results: Most of the TCR beta V segments (in an earlier analysis) were productive either about 87% or about 30% of the time. Immune exposure information comprised only CMV serostatus.

Primers: 60 Vbeta forward and 13 Jbeta reverse. Libraries were prepared by immunoSEQ multiplex PCR; TCRdb keeps only in-frame clonotypes and omits some of them. The listing contains more than 40,000 clones. This CDR3 region has 16 residues. CDR1 and CDR2 (germline): MNHEY, SMNVEV (reference sequence). V lost 1 base and J lost 3; bases outside the gene matches: 8. This chain uses TRBV27 with TRBJ2-7, with 8 bases identical to TRBD2. This receptor was obtained from a female donor in good health and CMV-seronegative. The source material was PBMCs. The CDR3 DNA sequence: TGTGCCAGCAGTTTATTGGCGGGAGGCATCCTCTACGAGCAGTACTTC. The encoded protein is CASSLLAGGILYEQYF.